The present entry profiles one TCR beta chain with its context. These data are taken from a study of PD-L1 blockade in urothelial cancer. Study background: Most patients, twenty-five of 29, were males with bladder-origin cancer. When blood samples were assessed, the median T cell count was 120,000 to 150,000.

Sequenced by immunoSEQ multiplex PCR; TCRdb stores in-frame clones only, minus some. The sample includes about 87,000 clones, 80% to 85% of them seen just once. Time point given: pretreatment peripheral blood. It was locally advanced or metastatic urothelial carcinoma that patients had. This sequence was found in a man between 60 and 70 years old with urothelial cancer. The sample consisted of PBMCs, taken around atezolizumab (anti-PD-L1) treatment.

The CDR3 coding sequence is TGTGCCAGCAGCCCCCAGTTTTCGACAGATGGCAATCAGCCCCAGCATTTT. This encodes CASSPQFSTDGNQPQHF. V gene TRBV7-9 combines with J gene TRBJ1-5; maybe TRBD1 (5 bases). Germline V gene data show CDR1 as SEHNR and CDR2 as FQNEAQ (reference sequence). The germline V and J ends were trimmed by 5 bases and 2 bases, with 19 bases remaining between them. The CDR3 runs 17 residues.